The 5 T cell receptor beta chains below were found in one sample sequenced in a study of OX40 agonist ivuxolimab in advanced cancers. Sequenced by immunoSEQ multiplex PCR; TCRdb stores in-frame clones only, minus some. The sample holds more than 85,000 clones, around nine tenths seen once. The sample consisted of CD4+ or CD8+ T cells sorted from blood, taken in a trial of the OX40 agonist ivuxolimab. Receptor source: an adult with an advanced solid tumor such as melanoma, head and neck, liver or kidney cancer.

The V gene is TRBV5-1, the J gene TRBJ1-1; D is undetermined. This CDR3 contains 11 residues. V shed 6 bases and J shed 1 base, with 4 bases lying between them. Per germline, CDR1 SGHRS and CDR2 YFSETQ. This CDR3 is CASKGNTEAFF. CDR3 coding DNA: TGCGCCAGCAAGGGGAACACTGAAGCTTTCTTT.

The chain has TRBV5-1 and TRBJ1-1; 7 bases are shared with TRBD1. Germline V gives CDR1 SGHRS, CDR2 YFSETQ. The CDR3 sequence is 14 residues long. The junction had 7 bases not matched to a gene; V was cut back by 6 bases and J by 2 bases. Here the CDR3 DNA reads TGCGCCAGCACATTACAGGGGTCAAACACTGAAGCTTTCTTT. Protein sequence: CASTLQGSNTEAFF.

The CDR3 loop is CASSTNPGTDYEQYF. The DNA for the CDR3 is TGCGCCAGCAGCACAAATCCCGGGACAGACTACGAGCAGTACTTC. The gene calls are TRBV5-1 and TRBJ2-5; 7 bases match TRBD1. The DNA end favors TRBJ2-7, so the J call may be wrong. Germline assignment: CDR1 SGHRS and CDR2 YFSETQ. The CDR3 length is 15 residues.

The gene calls are TRBV5-6 and TRBJ2-4; D ambiguous. Trimming removed 0 bases at V and 0 bases at J, with 4 bases between. The V gene's germline CDR1 is SGHDT and CDR2 YYEEEE. The CDR3 is 14 residues long. CDR3 sequence: CASSLGTAKNIQYF. The CDR3 DNA reads as TGTGCCAGCAGCTTGGGAACAGCCAAAAACATTCAGTACTTC.

The rearrangement links TRBV7-8 to TRBJ1-2; a weak D match, TRBD1 (6 bases). Germline V gene sequence: CDR1 SGHVS, CDR2 FQNEAQ. Trimming removed 2 bases from V and 7 bases from J, with 17 bases in between. The CDR3 contains 15 residues. The chain's CDR3 is CASSLRGSGEGGYTF. DNA for the CDR3: TGTGCCAGCAGCTTACGTGGGTCAGGGGAGGGTGGCTACACCTTC.